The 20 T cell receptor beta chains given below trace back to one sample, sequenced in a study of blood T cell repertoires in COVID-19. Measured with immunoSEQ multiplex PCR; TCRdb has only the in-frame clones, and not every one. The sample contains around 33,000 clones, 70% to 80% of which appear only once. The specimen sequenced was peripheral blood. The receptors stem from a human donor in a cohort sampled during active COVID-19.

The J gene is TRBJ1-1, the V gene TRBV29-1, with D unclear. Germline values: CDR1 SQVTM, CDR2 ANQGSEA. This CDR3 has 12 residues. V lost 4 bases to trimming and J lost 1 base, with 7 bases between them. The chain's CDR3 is CSVVAGNTEAFF. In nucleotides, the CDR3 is TGCAGCGTTGTGGCAGGGAACACTGAAGCTTTCTTT. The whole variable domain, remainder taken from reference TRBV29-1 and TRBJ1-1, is SAVISQKPSRDICQRGTSLTIQCQVDSQVTMMFWYRQQPGQSLTLIATANQGSEATYESGFVIDKFPISRPNLTFSTLTVSNMSPEDSSIYLCSVVAGNTEAFFGQGTRLTVV.

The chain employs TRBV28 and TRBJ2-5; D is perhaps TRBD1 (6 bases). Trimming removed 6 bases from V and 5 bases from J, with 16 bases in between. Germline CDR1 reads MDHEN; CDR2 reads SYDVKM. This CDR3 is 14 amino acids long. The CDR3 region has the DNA TGTGCCAGCAGATCAACAGGGAGTACGGAGACCCAGTACTTC. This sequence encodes CASRSTGSTETQYF. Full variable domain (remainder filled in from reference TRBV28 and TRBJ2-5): DVKVTQSSRYLVKRTGEKVFLECVQDMDHENMFWYRQDPGLGLRLIYFSYDVKMKEKGDIPEGYSVSREKKERFSLILESASTNQTSMYLCASRSTGSTETQYFGPGTRLLVL.

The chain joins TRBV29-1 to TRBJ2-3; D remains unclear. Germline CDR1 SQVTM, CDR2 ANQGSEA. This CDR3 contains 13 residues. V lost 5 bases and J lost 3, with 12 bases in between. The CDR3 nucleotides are TGCAGCGTTTGGCTAGAGAATACAGATACGCAGTATTTT. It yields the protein CSVWLENTDTQYF.

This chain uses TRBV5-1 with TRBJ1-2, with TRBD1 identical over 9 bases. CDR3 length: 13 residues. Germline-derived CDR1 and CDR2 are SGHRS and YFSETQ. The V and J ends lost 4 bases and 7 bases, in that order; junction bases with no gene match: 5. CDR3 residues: CASSIQGALGYTF. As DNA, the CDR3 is TGCGCCAGCAGCATACAGGGGGCGCTTGGCTACACCTTC.

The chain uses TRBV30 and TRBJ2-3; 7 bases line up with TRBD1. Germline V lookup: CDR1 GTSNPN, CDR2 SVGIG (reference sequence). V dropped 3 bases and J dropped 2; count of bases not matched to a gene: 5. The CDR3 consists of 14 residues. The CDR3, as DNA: TGTGCCTGGAGGGACAGGTTAAACACAGATACGCAGTATTTT. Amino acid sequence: CAWRDRLNTDTQYF.

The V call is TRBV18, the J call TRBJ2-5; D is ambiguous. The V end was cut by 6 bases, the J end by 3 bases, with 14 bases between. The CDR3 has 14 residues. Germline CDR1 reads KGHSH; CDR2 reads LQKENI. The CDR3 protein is CASSYLGEKETQYF. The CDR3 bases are TGTGCCAGCTCCTACCTCGGAGAAAAAGAGACCCAGTACTTC.

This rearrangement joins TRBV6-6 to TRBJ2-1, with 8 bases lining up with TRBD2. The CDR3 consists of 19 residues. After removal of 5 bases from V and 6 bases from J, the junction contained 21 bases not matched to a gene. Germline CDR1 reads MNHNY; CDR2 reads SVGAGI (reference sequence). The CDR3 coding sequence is TGTGCCAGCAGTCATCAAGCCCTCGGGGCGGGGGGATCGTTCAATGAGCAGTTCTTC. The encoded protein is CASSHQALGAGGSFNEQFF.

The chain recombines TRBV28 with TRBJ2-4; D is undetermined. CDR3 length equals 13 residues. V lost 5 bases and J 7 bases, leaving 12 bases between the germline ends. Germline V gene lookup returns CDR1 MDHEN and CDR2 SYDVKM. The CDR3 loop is CASSRTRGNIQYF. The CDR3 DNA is TGTGCCAGCAGTCGCACCCGTGGCAACATTCAGTACTTC.

CDR3 loop: CASSLGVGYQYF. In nucleotides, the CDR3 is TGTGCCAGCAGCTTGGGGGTCGGGTATCAGTATTTT. The chain uses TRBV5-4 and TRBJ2-3, with no clear D. V was cut by 0 bases and J by 12 bases, with 11 bases left in between. CDR3 size: 12 residues. The germline gives CDR1 SGHNT, CDR2 YYREEE (reference sequence).

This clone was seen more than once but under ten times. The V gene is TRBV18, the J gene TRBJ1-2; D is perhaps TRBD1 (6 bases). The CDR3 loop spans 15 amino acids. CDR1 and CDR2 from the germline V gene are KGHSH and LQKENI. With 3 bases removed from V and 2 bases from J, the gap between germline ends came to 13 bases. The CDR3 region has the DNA TGTGCCAGCTCACCGGTACTTCAGGGGAACTATGGCTACACCTTC. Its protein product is CASSPVLQGNYGYTF.

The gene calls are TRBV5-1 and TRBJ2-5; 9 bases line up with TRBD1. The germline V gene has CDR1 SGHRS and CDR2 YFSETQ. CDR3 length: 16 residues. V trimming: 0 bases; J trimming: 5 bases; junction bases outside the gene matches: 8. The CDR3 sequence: CASSLVPGQGFETQYF. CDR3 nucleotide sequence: TGCGCCAGCAGCTTGGTCCCGGGACAGGGTTTTGAGACCCAGTACTTC.

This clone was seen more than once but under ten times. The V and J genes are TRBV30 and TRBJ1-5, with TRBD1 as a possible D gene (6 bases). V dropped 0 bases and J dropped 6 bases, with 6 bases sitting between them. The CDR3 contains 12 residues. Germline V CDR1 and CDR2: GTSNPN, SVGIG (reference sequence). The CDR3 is CAWSVQGQPQHF. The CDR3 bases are TGTGCCTGGAGTGTACAGGGTCAGCCCCAGCATTTT.

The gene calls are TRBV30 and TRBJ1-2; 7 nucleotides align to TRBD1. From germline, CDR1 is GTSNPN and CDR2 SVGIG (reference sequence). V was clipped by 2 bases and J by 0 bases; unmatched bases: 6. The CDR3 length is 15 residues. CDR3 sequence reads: CAWSNEGTANYGYTF. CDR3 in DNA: TGTGCCTGGAGTAATGAAGGGACAGCTAACTATGGCTACACCTTC.

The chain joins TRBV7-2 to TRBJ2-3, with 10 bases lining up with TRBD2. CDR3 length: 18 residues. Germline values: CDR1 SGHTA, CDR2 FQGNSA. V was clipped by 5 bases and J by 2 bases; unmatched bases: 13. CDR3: CASSHTFRLAGNTDTQYF. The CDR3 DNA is TGTGCCAGCAGCCATACTTTCAGACTAGCGGGTAACACAGATACGCAGTATTTT.

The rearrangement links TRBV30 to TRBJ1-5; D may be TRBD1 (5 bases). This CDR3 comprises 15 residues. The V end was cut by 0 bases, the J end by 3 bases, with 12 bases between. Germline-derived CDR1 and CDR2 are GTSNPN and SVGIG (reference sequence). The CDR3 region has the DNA TGTGCCTGGAGTGTAGCAGGGTATTTCAATCAGCCCCAGCATTTT. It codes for CAWSVAGYFNQPQHF. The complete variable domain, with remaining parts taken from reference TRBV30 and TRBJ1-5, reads SQTIHQWPATLVQPVGSPLSLECTVEGTSNPNLYWYRQAAGRGLQLLFYSVGIGQISSEVPQNLSASRPQDRQFILSSKKLLLSDSGFYLCAWSVAGYFNQPQHFGDGTRLSIL.

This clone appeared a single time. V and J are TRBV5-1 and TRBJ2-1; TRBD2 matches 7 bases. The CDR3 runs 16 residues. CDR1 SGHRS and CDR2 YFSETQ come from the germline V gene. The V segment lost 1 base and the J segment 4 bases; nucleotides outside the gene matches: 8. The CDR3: CASSLLSGPRYNEQFF. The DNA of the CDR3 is TGCGCCAGCAGCTTGCTTAGCGGGCCTCGTTACAATGAGCAGTTCTTC.

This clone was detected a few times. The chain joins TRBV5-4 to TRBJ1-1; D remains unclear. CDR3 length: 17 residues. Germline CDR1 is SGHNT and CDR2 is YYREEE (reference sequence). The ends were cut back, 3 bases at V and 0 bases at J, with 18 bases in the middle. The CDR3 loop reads CASSSPSRGSMNTEAFF. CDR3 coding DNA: TGTGCCAGCAGCTCCCCCTCGCGGGGTTCAATGAACACTGAAGCTTTCTTT.

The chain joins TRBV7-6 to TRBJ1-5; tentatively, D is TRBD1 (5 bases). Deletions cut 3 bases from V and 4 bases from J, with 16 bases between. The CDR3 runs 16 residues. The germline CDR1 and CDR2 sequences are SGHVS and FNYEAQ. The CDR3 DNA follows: TGTGCCAGCAGCTTGGGGGGGGATTTTCGAAATCAGCCCCAGCATTTT. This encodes CASSLGGDFRNQPQHF.

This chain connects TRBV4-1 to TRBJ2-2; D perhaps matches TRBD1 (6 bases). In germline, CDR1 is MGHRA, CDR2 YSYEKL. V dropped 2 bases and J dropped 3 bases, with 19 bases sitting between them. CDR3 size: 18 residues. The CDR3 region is CASSQYHSGTSDTGELFF. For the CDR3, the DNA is TGCGCCAGCAGCCAATATCACTCGGGGACATCCGACACCGGGGAGCTGTTTTTT.

The CDR3: CASSLRGALRSEAFF. The DNA for the CDR3 is TGTGCCAGCAGCTTACGGGGGGCCCTTCGCTCTGAAGCTTTCTTT. The chain is built from TRBV5-6 and TRBJ1-1; possibly TRBD1 for D (6 bases). Trimming pared 2 bases from V and 6 bases from J, leaving 17 bases between. This CDR3 is built from 15 residues. Germline CDR1 is SGHDT and CDR2 is YYEEEE.